The entry below describes one T cell receptor (beta chain). Its antigen target is currently unknown. Base qualities are not at hand, and no much larger clone is one base apart. This sample stems from a study of blood T cell repertoires in COVID-19 (dated by TCRdb to between 2020 and 2021). In terms of the full investigation: Samples from collaborators originated in the United States, Italy and Spain and spanned both the acute and convalescent phases of COVID-19. The material from the prospective study consisted of cDNA or gDNA derived from T cells, B-cell-depleted T cells, or PBMCs. Deeply sampled blood TCRbeta repertoires from subjects exposed to, actively infected with, or recovered from COVID-19 were included in the dataset. The repertoires were released in a freely available public database intended as a resource for research on the immune response to SARS-CoV-2. The samples were drawn from the first 160 participants of the ongoing ImmuneRACE study and from over a thousand subjects provided by 6 global collaborators. Nearly every sample came with metadata listing a de-identified subject ID, COVID-19 status, age in years and sex. Where available, HLA class I and class II types were obtained from metadata supplied by the sample provider rather than from assay-based typing.

Summary of the overall study and its limitations: The amount of clinical and demographic metadata varied by source and participant and was provided uncurated.

From cysteine to phenylalanine, the CDR3 is 15 amino acids long. This entry keeps only the CDR3 DNA: 45 bases, framed from base 1. Compared with germline, V lacks 4 bases and J lacks 4 bases; bases without a gene match: 3. The germline V gene specifies SGHAT as CDR1 and FQNNGV as CDR2. The immunoSEQ Assay, a bias-controlled multiplex PCR, was used to amplify TCRbeta CDR3 regions from genomic DNA. As for how the authors treated the data: The number of nucleated cells in each sample was estimated from the amplification of reference gene primers within the assay. Sequence reads were collapsed and filtered to measure the absolute abundance of every unique TCRbeta CDR3 rearrangement. For each sample, productive Simpson clonality was calculated as the square root of Simpson's diversity index over productive rearrangements. TCRdb's version of the immuneACCESS table is confined to in-frame rearrangements and falls short of the full clone set. An unresolved V gene accounts for under half of the shortfall where checked; the remainder is of unknown origin. That table supplies the V and J calls and clone size; D and trimming were determined from the DNA. This sample has about 130,000 clones in its table, and approximately 87% of those were observed once. The biggest ten clones account for 44% of the sample.

Whole blood was collected in K2EDTA tubes by collaborating institutions according to the institutions' own protocols. For TCRbeta analysis, collaborators shipped samples in one of three forms: frozen whole blood, isolated PBMCs, or DNA extracted from either of those sample types. The specimen sequenced was peripheral blood. The clonotype comes from a human donor in a cohort sampled during active COVID-19. The chain joins TRBV11-2 to TRBJ2-2, with 10 bases matching TRBD1. The nucleotide sequence reads TGTGCCAGCAGCTCCGGGACAGGGGCCACCGGGGAGCTGTTTTTT. It codes for CASSSGTGATGELFF.